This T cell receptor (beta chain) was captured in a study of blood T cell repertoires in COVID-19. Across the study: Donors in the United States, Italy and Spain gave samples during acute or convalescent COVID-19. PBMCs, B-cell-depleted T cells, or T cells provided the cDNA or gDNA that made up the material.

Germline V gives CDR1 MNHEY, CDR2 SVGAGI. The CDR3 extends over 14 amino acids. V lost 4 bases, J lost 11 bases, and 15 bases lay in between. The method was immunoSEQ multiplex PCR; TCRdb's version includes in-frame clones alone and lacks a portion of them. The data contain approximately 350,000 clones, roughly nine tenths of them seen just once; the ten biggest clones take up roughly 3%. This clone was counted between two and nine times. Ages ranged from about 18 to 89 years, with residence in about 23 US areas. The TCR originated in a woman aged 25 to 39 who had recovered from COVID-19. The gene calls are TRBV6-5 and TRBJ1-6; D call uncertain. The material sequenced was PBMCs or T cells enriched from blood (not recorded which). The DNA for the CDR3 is TGTGCCAGCAGTTCTCCAGTGAATTCGCCACCCCTCCACTTT. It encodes CASSSPVNSPPLHF.